Listed here are 2 T cell receptor beta chains from one sample, sequenced in a study of shared clonotypes between healthy human individuals. Repertoires were generated with immunoSEQ multiplex PCR, while TCRdb's copy carries only in-frame clones and drops some. The sample contains some 1 million clones, about 74% of which appear only once. The material sequenced was memory CD4+ T cells sorted from blood. The subset was: CD45RA-negative fraction. These receptors all stem from a man aged 18 to 29 in good health.

This rearrangement joins TRBV5-8 to TRBJ2-3; 9 bases fit TRBD2. Looked up from germline, CDR1 is SGHTS and CDR2 is YDEGEE. The ends lost 2 bases at V and 2 bases at J; junction bases unmatched: 6. The CDR3 runs 16 residues. The CDR3 DNA reads TGTGCCAGCAGCTTCGCGGGAGGGCGAGTCACAGATACGCAGTATTTT. As protein: CASSFAGGRVTDTQYF.

V and J are TRBV11-2 and TRBJ2-7; 7 bases are a match to TRBD1. Germline V gene lookup returns CDR1 SGHAT and CDR2 FQNNGV. The length of the CDR3 is 14 residues. Trimming took 4 bases from V and 3 from J; bases not matched to a gene: 6. CDR3 sequence: CASSSRTGSYEQYF. Written as DNA, the CDR3 is TGTGCCAGCAGCTCCCGGACAGGTAGCTACGAGCAGTACTTC.